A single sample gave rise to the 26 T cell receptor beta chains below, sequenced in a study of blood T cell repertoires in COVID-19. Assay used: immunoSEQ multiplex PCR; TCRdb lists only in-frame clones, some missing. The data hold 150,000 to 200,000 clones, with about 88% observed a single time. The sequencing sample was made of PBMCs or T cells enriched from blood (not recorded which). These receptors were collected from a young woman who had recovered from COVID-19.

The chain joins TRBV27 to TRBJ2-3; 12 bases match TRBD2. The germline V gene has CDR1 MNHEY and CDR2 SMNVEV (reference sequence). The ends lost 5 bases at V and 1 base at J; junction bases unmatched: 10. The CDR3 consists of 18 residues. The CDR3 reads CASSPRLAGGPGTDTQYF. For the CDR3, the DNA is TGTGCCAGCAGTCCCCGCCTAGCGGGGGGGCCGGGCACAGATACGCAGTATTTT.

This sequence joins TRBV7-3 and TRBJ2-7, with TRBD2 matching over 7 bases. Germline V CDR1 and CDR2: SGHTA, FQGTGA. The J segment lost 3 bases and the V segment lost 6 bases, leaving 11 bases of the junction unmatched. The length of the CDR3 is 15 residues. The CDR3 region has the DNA TGTGCCAGCAGTCCCGGAGGCGGGAGACACTACGAGCAGTACTTC. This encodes CASSPGGGRHYEQYF.

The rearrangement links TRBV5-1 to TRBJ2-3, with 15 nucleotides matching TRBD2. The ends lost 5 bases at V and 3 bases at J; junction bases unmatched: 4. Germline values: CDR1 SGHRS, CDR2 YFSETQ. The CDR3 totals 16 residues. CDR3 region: CASRGLAGGGTDTQYF. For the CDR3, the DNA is TGCGCCAGCAGGGGACTAGCGGGGGGAGGTACAGATACGCAGTATTTT.

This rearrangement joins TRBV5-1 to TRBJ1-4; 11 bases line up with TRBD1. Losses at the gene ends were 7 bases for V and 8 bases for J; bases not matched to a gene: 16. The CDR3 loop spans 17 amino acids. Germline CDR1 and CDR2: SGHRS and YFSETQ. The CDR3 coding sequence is TGCGCCAGCCGCGGCGGGACAGGGGGTGCCGCGGGCGAAAAACTGTTTTTT. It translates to CASRGGTGGAAGEKLFF.

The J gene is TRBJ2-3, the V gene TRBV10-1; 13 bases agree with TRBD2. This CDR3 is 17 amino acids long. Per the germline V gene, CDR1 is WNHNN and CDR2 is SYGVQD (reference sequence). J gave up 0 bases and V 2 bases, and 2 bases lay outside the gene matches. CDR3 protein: CASSEGTSGVSTDTQYF. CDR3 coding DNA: TGCGCCAGCAGTGAGGGGACTAGCGGGGTGAGCACAGATACGCAGTATTTT.

The CDR3 DNA follows: TGTGCCAGCTCACCAGATGAGGGACAGGAGTACTACGAGCAGTACTTC. This gives the protein CASSPDEGQEYYEQYF. This chain links TRBV18 with TRBJ2-7; the match to TRBD1 covers 8 bases. V lost 2 bases to trimming and J lost 3 bases; unmatched junction nucleotides: 9. Germline values: CDR1 KGHSH, CDR2 LQKENI. CDR3 size: 16 residues.

CDR3 DNA: TGTGCCAGCAGCTTAGTCTCTAGCGGTGCCTACGAGCAGTACTTC. Residues: CASSLVSSGAYEQYF. V and J are TRBV7-9 and TRBJ2-7; TRBD2 agrees at 7 bases. The CDR3 totals 15 residues. Germline CDR1 and CDR2: SEHNR and FQNEAQ (reference sequence). The V gene end was trimmed by 1 base and the J gene end by 2 bases; junction bases not matched to a gene: 5.

The CDR3 bases are TGTGCCAGCAGTGAAATAAGCCGGTCCTATGGCTACACCTTC. The encoded protein is CASSEISRSYGYTF. The chain employs TRBV6-1 and TRBJ1-2; D call uncertain. This CDR3 comprises 14 residues. The ends were cut back, 2 bases at V and 4 bases at J, with 11 bases in the middle. Per germline, CDR1 MNHNS and CDR2 SASEGT.

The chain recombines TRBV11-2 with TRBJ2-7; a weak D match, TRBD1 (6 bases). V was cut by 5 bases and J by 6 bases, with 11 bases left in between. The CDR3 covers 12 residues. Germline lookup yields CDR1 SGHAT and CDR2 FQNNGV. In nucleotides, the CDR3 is TGTGCCAGCAGCCCGAACAGGGCCGAGCAGTACTTC. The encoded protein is CASSPNRAEQYF. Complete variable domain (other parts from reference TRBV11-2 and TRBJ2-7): EAGVAQSPRYKIIEKRQSVAFWCNPISGHATLYWYQQILGQGPKLLIQFQNNGVVDDSQLPKDRFSAERLKGVDSTLKIQPAKLEDSAVYLCASSPNRAEQYFGPGTRLTVT.

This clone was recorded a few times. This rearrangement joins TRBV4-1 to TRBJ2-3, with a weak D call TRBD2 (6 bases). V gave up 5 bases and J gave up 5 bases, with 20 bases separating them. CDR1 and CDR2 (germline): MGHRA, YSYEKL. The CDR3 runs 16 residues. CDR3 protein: CASSTPEWGGEDTQYF. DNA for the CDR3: TGCGCCAGCAGCACCCCGGAGTGGGGAGGCGAAGATACGCAGTATTTT.

Here the CDR3 reads CASSVGRGGAYQSSYEQYF. CDR3 coding DNA: TGTGCCAGCAGTGTGGGTCGTGGGGGCGCTTACCAGAGCTCCTACGAGCAGTACTTC. V usage is TRBV28 and J usage is TRBJ2-7; tentatively, D is TRBD1 (6 bases). The V end lost 5 bases, the J end lost 0 bases, and 26 bases lay between the germline ends. Germline V gene lookup returns CDR1 MDHEN and CDR2 SYDVKM. The CDR3 is 19 amino acids.

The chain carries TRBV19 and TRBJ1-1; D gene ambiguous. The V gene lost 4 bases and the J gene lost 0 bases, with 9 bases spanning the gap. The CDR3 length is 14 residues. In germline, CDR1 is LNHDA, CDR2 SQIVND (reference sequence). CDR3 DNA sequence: TGTGCCAGTAGTAGCGGGAAAATGAACACTGAAGCTTTCTTT. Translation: CASSSGKMNTEAFF. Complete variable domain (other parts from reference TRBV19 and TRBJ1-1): DGGITQSPKYLFRKEGQNVTLSCEQNLNHDAMYWYRQDPGQGLRLIYYSQIVNDFQKGDIAEGYSVSREKKESFPLTVTSAQKNPTAFYLCASSSGKMNTEAFFGQGTRLTVV.

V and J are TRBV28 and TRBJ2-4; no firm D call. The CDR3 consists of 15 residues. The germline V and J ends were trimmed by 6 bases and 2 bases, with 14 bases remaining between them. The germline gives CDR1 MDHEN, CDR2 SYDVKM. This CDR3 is CASSELPQTKNIQYF. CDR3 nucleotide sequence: TGTGCCAGCAGCGAGCTCCCCCAAACCAAAAACATTCAGTACTTC.

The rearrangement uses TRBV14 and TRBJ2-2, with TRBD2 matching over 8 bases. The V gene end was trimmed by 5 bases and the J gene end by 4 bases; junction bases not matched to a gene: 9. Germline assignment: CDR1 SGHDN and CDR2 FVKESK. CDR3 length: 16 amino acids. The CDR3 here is CASSDPSGGTTGELFF. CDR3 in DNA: TGTGCCAGCAGCGACCCGTCGGGGGGGACCACCGGGGAGCTGTTTTTT.

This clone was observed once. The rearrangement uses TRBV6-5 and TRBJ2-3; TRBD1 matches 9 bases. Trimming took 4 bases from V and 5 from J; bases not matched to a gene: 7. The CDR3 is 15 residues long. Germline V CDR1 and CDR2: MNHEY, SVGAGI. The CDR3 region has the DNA TGTGCCAGCAGTTCCGGGACAGGGTTTGGAGATACGCAGTATTTT. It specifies CASSSGTGFGDTQYF.

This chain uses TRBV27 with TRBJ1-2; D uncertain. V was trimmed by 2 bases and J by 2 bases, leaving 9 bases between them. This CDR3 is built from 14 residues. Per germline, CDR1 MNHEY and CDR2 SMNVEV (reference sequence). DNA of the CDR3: TGTGCCAGCAGTTTAGACCGGAGAAACTATGGCTACACCTTC. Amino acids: CASSLDRRNYGYTF.

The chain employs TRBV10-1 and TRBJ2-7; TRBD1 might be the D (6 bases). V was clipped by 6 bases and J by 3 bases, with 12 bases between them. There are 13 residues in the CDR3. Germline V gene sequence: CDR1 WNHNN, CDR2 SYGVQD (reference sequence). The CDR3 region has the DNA TGCGCCAGCAGCCCCGGGACAAGCTACGAGCAGTACTTC. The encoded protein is CASSPGTSYEQYF.

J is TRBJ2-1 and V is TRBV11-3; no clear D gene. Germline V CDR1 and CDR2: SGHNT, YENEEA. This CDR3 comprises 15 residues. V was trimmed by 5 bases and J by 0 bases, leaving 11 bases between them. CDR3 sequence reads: CASSPRSVSYNEQFF. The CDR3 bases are TGTGCCAGCAGCCCCCGTTCGGTCTCCTACAATGAGCAGTTCTTC.

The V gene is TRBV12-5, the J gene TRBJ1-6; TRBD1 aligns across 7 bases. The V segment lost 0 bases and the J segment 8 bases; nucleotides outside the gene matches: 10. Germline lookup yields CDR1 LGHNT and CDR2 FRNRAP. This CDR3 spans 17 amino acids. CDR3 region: CASGLVRTGTVDSPLHF. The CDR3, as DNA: TGTGCTAGTGGTTTGGTACGTACCGGGACAGTCGATTCACCCCTCCACTTT.

The CDR3 region is CASSRAANYGYTF. CDR3 DNA sequence: TGTGCCAGCAGCCGGGCCGCTAACTATGGCTACACCTTC. The rearrangement links TRBV7-8 to TRBJ1-2; unclear D gene. CDR1 is SGHVS, CDR2 FQNEAQ, per germline. The V end was cut by 5 bases, the J end by 0 bases, with 7 bases between. CDR3 length: 13 residues.

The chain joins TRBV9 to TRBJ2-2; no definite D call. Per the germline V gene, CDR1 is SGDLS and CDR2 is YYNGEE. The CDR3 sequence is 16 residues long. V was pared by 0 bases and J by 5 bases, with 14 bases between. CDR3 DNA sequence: TGTGCCAGCAGCGTAGGGTCTAGTTGGCGGACCGGGGAGCTGTTTTTT. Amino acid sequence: CASSVGSSWRTGELFF. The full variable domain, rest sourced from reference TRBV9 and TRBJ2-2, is DSGVTQTPKHLITATGQRVTLRCSPRSGDLSVYWYQQSLDQGLQFLIQYYNGEERAKGNILERFSAQQFPDLHSELNLSSLELGDSALYFCASSVGSSWRTGELFFGEGSRLTVL.

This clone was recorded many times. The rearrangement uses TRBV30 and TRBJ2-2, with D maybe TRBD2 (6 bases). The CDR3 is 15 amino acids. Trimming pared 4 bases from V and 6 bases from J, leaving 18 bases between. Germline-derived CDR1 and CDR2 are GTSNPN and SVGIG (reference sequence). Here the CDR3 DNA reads TGTGCCTGGACCCTGGGGGGTTCCTACGCCGGGGAGCTGTTTTTT. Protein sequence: CAWTLGGSYAGELFF.

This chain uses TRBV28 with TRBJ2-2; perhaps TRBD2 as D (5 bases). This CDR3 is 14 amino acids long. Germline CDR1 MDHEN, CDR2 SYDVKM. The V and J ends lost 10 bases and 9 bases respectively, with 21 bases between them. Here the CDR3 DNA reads TGTGCCACCGAACGTGGACTCCCTTACTGGGAGCTGTTTTTT. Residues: CATERGLPYWELFF.

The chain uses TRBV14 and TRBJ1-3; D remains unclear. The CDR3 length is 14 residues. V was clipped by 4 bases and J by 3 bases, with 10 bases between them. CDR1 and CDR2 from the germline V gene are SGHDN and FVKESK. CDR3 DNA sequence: TGTGCCAGCAGCCTGGGAGTCGGTGGAAACACCATATATTTT. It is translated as CASSLGVGGNTIYF.

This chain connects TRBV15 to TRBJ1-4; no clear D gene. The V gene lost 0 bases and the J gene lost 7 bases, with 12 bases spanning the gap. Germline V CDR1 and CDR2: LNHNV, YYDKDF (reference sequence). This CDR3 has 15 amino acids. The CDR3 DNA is TGTGCCACCAGCAGAGATGGCGGGCCGAGTGAAAAACTGTTTTTT. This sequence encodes CATSRDGGPSEKLFF.

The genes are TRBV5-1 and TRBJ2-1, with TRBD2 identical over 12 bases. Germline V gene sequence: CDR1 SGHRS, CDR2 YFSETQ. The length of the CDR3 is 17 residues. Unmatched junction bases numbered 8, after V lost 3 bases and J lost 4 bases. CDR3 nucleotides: TGCGCCAGCAGCTCAAGACTAGCGGGGGTTTCTTACAATGAGCAGTTCTTC. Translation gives CASSSRLAGVSYNEQFF.